A single sample gave rise to the 25 T cell receptor beta chains below, sequenced in a study of T cells expressing NK-cell markers. Reprocessing the 5' RACE reads, TCRdb reports a single entry for every CDR3 protein and omits DNA. The listing records about 260,000 distinct CDR3 sequences. The sample comprised blood T cells: a sorted CD56 or NKG2C T cell subset, CD4+ or CD8+ T cells, or bulk PBMC T cells (not recorded which). These receptors were obtained from a man between 18 and 29 years old in good health.

This rearrangement joins TRBV18 to TRBJ1-1; there is no DNA to check the TCRdb D call of TRBD1. The germline V gene has CDR1 KGHSH and CDR2 LQKENI. CDR3 size: 17 residues. The CDR3 is CASSPGDRGGRNTEAFF.

The rearrangement uses TRBV19 and TRBJ2-7; TCRdb's D call of TRBD2 is untestable without DNA. The CDR3 spans 17 residues. Germline lookup yields CDR1 LNHDA and CDR2 SQIVND (reference sequence). The CDR3 here is CASRGRMTSGKGYEQYF.

This clonotype is called medium-sized (0.01 to 0.1%) based on its frequency. The rearrangement uses TRBV23-1 and TRBJ2-3; the D call of TRBD1 rests on TCRdb alone, since no DNA is present to check it. TRBV23-1 is an ORF, and what it does is uncertain. The CDR3 has 16 amino acids. The CDR3 reads CASSPSGQPSTDTQYF.

The chain links TRBV12-3 or TRBV12-4 to TRBJ2-2; TCRdb proposes TRBD2, but this gene call is untestable without DNA. The CDR3 spans 16 residues. This CDR3 is CASRLPGTSGSGELFF.

The rearrangement uses TRBV6-1 and TRBJ1-6; without DNA, the TCRdb call of TRBD1 cannot be checked. The CDR3 loop spans 17 amino acids. Germline CDR1 is MNHNS and CDR2 is SASEGT. The CDR3 here is CASSDPPKGLYNSPLHF.

The chain couples TRBV12-3 or TRBV12-4 to TRBJ2-2; the D gene TCRdb calls, TRBD2, cannot be checked with no DNA. The CDR3 consists of 17 residues. The CDR3 sequence is CASSRRPPSGNTGELFF.

This chain joins TRBV20-1 and TRBJ1-6; TCRdb calls TRBD1, which cannot be checked without DNA. Germline CDR1 and CDR2: DFQATT and SNEGSKA (reference sequence). The CDR3 extends over 16 amino acids. The CDR3 reads CSAREGVSSYNSPLHF.

The chain joins TRBV5-4 to TRBJ2-1; TCRdb selects TRBD1, and the lack of DNA leaves this call unchecked. Germline lookup yields CDR1 SGHNT and CDR2 YYREEE (reference sequence). The CDR3 totals 17 residues. CDR3 in amino acids: CASSFHRGASSYNEQFF.

This rearrangement joins TRBV12-3 or TRBV12-4 to TRBJ1-5. This CDR3 has 14 amino acids. The CDR3 here is CASRGSRSNQPQHF.

This chain joins TRBV6-5 and TRBJ1-3; checking the TCRdb D call of TRBD1 is not possible without DNA. The germline V gene has CDR1 MNHEY and CDR2 SVGAGI. The CDR3 is made up of 16 amino acids. CDR3 loop: CASSYLAGASGNTIYF.

The J gene is TRBJ2-1, the V gene TRBV12-3 or TRBV12-4; TCRdb lists TRBD2, though no DNA is available to test this call. The CDR3 is 15 residues long. The CDR3 here is CASSRLAGGYNEQFF.

The chain couples TRBV20-1 to TRBJ2-3; TCRdb reports TRBD1, a call that lacks DNA to check it against. CDR3 length: 14 amino acids. Germline V gives CDR1 DFQATT, CDR2 SNEGSKA (reference sequence). CDR3 sequence reads: CSAERGTSTDTQYF.

This rearrangement joins TRBV4-2 to TRBJ2-3; TCRdb gives TRBD2 as the D gene, but with no DNA this cannot be confirmed. The CDR3 extends over 18 amino acids. Germline V gene sequence: CDR1 LGHNA, CDR2 YNFKEQ. CDR3 residues: CASSQDGGSLAGVDTQYF.

The chain employs TRBV7-3 and TRBJ2-1; as DNA is missing, the TRBD1 call by TCRdb cannot be tested. In germline, CDR1 is SGHTA, CDR2 FQGTGA. This CDR3 comprises 14 residues. The CDR3 here is CASSPGQGRMEQFF.

V is TRBV7-9 and J is TRBJ2-5; checking the TCRdb D call of TRBD1 is not possible without DNA. Germline-derived CDR1 and CDR2 are SEHNR and FQNEAQ (reference sequence). The CDR3 is 13 residues long. The CDR3 spells CASSHQGRETQYF.

The CDR3 protein is CSAVLAGGPYEQYF. The chain recombines TRBV20-1 with TRBJ2-7; no DNA is available, so the TRBD2 call from TCRdb remains unchecked. The CDR3 runs 14 residues. Germline values: CDR1 DFQATT, CDR2 SNEGSKA (reference sequence).

The V call is TRBV25-1, the J call TRBJ2-3; there is no DNA to check the TCRdb D call of TRBD1. Germline CDR1 MGHDK, CDR2 SYGVNS. CDR3 length: 16 residues. The CDR3 here is CASSDPWGRGTDTQYF. The entire variable domain, with the rest obtained from reference TRBV25-1 and TRBJ2-3, is as follows: EADIYQTPRYLVIGTGKKITLECSQTMGHDKMYWYQQDPGMELHLIHYSYGVNSTEKGDLSSESTVSRIRTEHFPLTLESARPSHTSQYLCASSDPWGRGTDTQYFGPGTRLTVL.

V usage is TRBV10-3 and J usage is TRBJ2-2. Germline V lookup: CDR1 ENHRY, CDR2 SYGVKD. The length of the CDR3 is 14 residues. This chain's CDR3 is CAISDRRSAGELFF.

The gene calls are TRBV7-6 and TRBJ2-1; with no DNA, the TCRdb D assignment of TRBD2 cannot be verified. The CDR3 has 16 amino acids. Per the germline V gene, CDR1 is SGHVS and CDR2 is FNYEAQ. CDR3: CASSLASATSYREQFF.

This chain links TRBV27 with TRBJ2-1; TCRdb outputs TRBD2, but without DNA this stays unchecked. CDR3 length equals 15 residues. CDR1 and CDR2 (germline): MNHEY, SMNVEV (reference sequence). The chain's CDR3 is CASSFAGVNRNEQFF.

The V call is TRBV24-1, the J call TRBJ2-3; the D call from TCRdb, TRBD2, cannot be confirmed without DNA. CDR3 length equals 13 residues. The germline V gene encodes CDR1 KGHDR and CDR2 SFDVKD. The CDR3 reads CATSELTSGLQYF.

V gene TRBV5-1 combines with J gene TRBJ2-7; without DNA, the TCRdb call of TRBD2 cannot be checked. The CDR3 extends over 16 amino acids. CDR1 is SGHRS, CDR2 YFSETQ, per germline. CDR3 loop: CASSARAGRFSNEQYF.

This CDR3 is CASTPGQGSLNSPLHF. J is TRBJ1-6 and V is TRBV6-1; TCRdb designates TRBD1, a call that cannot be tested without DNA. CDR1 and CDR2 from the germline V gene are MNHNS and SASEGT. CDR3 length: 16 residues.

V is TRBV12-3 or TRBV12-4 and J is TRBJ2-3. The CDR3 has 15 residues. The CDR3 sequence is CASSTSGASTDTQYF.

The rearrangement joins TRBV7-2 to TRBJ1-1. The germline V gene has CDR1 SGHTA and CDR2 FQGNSA. The CDR3 runs to 12 residues. This CDR3 reads CASGVMNTEAFF.